This TCR beta chain was captured by sequencing in a study of low-dose radiotherapy and immunotherapy resistance in tumors. Turning to the study itself: Both drugs were delivered intravenously to patients (nivolumab 240 mg every two weeks and ipilimumab 1 mg/kg every six weeks). One day before radiation and immunotherapy, intravenous cyclophosphamide 200 mg/m2 was administered, with this repeated every two weeks.

Alpha and beta chains were covered, as first-strand cDNA relied on TRAV- and TRBV-specific primers. The authors ran 15 to 20 PCR cycles to amplify TCRs with a constant-region primer and V-primer adapter. TCRdb analysed the reads with MiXCR anew, one entry per CDR3 protein. The sample includes 35,000 to 50,000 distinct CDR3 sequences, roughly 31% of them seen just once. Germline trimming cut 1 base from V and 8 bases from J; bases unmatched to any gene: 8. Germline CDR1 is SEHNR and CDR2 is FQNEAQ (reference sequence). The CDR3 runs 16 residues. Regarding time point: before trial treatment. The sequence was collected from a male donor with gallbladder cancer. Source: PBMCs, taken before treatment. The chain couples TRBV7-9 to TRBJ2-1; 10 bases agree with TRBD1. In DNA, the CDR3 is TGTGCCAGCAGCTTAGGCGGAGGGACAGGGGACCATGAGCAGTTCTTC. Translation gives CASSLGGGTGDHEQFF.